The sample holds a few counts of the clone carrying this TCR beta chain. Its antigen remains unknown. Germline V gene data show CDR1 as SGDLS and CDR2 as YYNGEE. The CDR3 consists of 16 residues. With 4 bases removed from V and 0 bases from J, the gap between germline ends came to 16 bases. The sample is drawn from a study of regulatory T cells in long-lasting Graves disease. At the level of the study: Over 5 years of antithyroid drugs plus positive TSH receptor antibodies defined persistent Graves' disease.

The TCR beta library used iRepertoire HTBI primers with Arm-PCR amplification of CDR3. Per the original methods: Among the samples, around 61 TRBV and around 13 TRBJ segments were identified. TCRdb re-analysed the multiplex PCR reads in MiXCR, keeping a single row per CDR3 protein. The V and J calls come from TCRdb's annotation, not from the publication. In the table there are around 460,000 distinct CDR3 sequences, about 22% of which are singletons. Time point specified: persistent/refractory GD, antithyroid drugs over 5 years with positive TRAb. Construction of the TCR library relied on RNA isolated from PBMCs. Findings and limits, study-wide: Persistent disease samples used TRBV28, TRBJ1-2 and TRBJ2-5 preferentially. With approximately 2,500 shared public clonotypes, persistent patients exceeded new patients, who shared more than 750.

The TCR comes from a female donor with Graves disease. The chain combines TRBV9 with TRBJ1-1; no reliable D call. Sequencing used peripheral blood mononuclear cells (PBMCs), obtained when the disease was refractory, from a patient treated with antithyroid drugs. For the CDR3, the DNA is TGTGCCAGCAGCCCCCGGTCAACGACGCTGAACACTGAAGCTTTCTTT. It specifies CASSPRSTTLNTEAFF.